The source of this T cell receptor (beta chain) is a study of Graves' ophthalmopathy and Graves' hyperthyroidism (dated by TCRdb to 2016 to 2019). Regarding the research as a whole: Peripheral blood samples were taken at the time of initial diagnosis, before any treatment was given. TCR beta repertoire signatures were used to distinguish Graves' ophthalmopathy from Graves' hyperthyroidism and to predict progression to ophthalmopathy. In total, approximately 130 blood samples were TCR-sequenced: fewer than 50 ophthalmopathy, roughly 80 hyperthyroidism and some 17 hyperthyroidism-to-ophthalmopathy patients. To explore V-J signatures that separate ophthalmopathy from hyperthyroidism, a discovery set of around 97 patients was enrolled, consisting of about 45 with ophthalmopathy and around 57 with stable hyperthyroidism. An independent validation cohort comprised 18 hyperthyroidism patients and 15 to 17 patients who later progressed from hyperthyroidism to ophthalmopathy. T-cell repertoires of thyroid tissue and blood were compared in 5 or 6 hyperthyroidism patients. Following sampling, methimazole starting at 30 mg daily was administered to hyperthyroidism patients, and high-dose intravenous methylprednisolone was administered to ophthalmopathy patients. What the research found in general, with its limitations: Ophthalmopathy was separated from stable hyperthyroidism by the 13-signature model with roughly 90% sensitivity and about 83% specificity in cross-validation and with 80%/75% in the test set. Sample size was not statistically predetermined, and group allocation was not concealed from the investigators. Most of the expanded thyroid clonotypes with a frequency above 0.001 were also detected in blood, and it was suggested that the thyroid immune response may be reflected by blood repertoires. In validation, the model predicted ophthalmopathy progression with nearly 71% sensitivity and 72.22% specificity; about a dozen predicted patients were CT-confirmed with GO in a median of about 6.2 months.

TCR beta CDR3 regions were amplified from RNA transcripts for repertoire sequencing. HTBI primers and the Qiagen OneStep RT-PCR kit were used in a first-round RT-PCR, which was followed by a second-round multiplex PCR, size selection and purification. Libraries were sequenced on an Illumina HiSeq2000 using paired-end 100 bp reads. On the study's bioinformatics: Reads were processed with SOAPnuke, discarding reads with adapters, uncalled bases, mean Phred below 15, or no exact constant-primer or identifier match. COPE v1.2.5 was used to merge the high-quality paired reads. Clonotypes were defined as unique nucleotide sequences and were aligned to IMGT TRB V, D and J references using MiTCR v1.1. Only V-J combinations with frequency above 0.0001 were analysed, covering over 98% of repertoires. For each V-J combination, a TCR clonal expansion and chaos score was defined as the ratio of F50 clonal expansion to chaos observed in the TCRdist matrix. Welch's t-statistics and random forest were used to reduce features to more than ten V-J combinations, which were fed into a naive Bayes classifier. The similarity between thyroid and blood repertoires was quantified using the Morisita-Horn index. TCRdb itself trimmed the public reads at Q25 with fastp, ran MiXCR and retained productive beta chains. Rows with one shared CDR3 protein collapse into an entry with the most common genes and DNA. TCRdb assigned the V and J calls; the authors' analysis was not used. This sample gives around 660,000 distinct CDR3 sequences in total; under 50% of them show up just once. The ten largest account for 3.3% of the sample.

Ophthalmopathy patients were characterized by moderately to severely active disease, a Clinical Activity Score of at least 3, a NOSPECS grade of at least 4, and a disease duration under 3 months. Patients were excluded if they had other autoimmune diseases, uncontrolled infections, pregnancy or lactation. Diagnosis was based on clinical symptoms, serum thyroxine, TRAb, thyroid ultrasound and orbital computed tomography. Ficoll-Paque density gradient centrifugation was used to isolate PBMCs from approximately 10 ml of fresh peripheral blood. Total RNA was extracted with Trizol reagent and quality-checked on an Agilent 2100 Bioanalyzer. In the case of this clonotype: Which antigen it targets is not known. No qualities accompany the bases; no much larger clone lies one base away.

V and J are truncated by 8 bases and 2 bases respectively, leaving an intervening sequence of 21 bases. The germline V gene provides CDR1 SQVTM and CDR2 ANQGSEA. Reading from cysteine to phenylalanine, the CDR3 counts 15 amino acids. The retained sequence is limited to the CDR3, 45 bases, with the frame set at the first base. In this chain, TRBV29-1 is recombined with TRBJ2-5; the D assignment is uncertain and may be TRBD1 or TRBD2, with 5 bases supporting each. The sequencing input was peripheral blood. The sequence was obtained from an adult man with Graves' ophthalmopathy. The CDR3 protein is CSLSPGTAGQETQYF. The DNA is TGCAGCCTCAGTCCCGGGACGGCGGGTCAAGAGACCCAGTACTTC.